This T cell receptor (beta chain) is drawn from a study of blood T cells in healthy people across ages. Study-level points and caveats: TCR beta diversity correlated strongly with naive T cell percentage.

Comments on this clonotype: Its antigen is not identified.

With V trimmed by 7 bases and J by 4 bases, 12 bases remained unmatched. The CDR3 has 14 amino acids. Germline values: CDR1 SQVTM, CDR2 ANQGSEA. A second about 6 to 12 cycle PCR used barcoded and J-beta primers. CDR3-containing paired-end reads numbered at least 2.5 million in each sample. TCRdb called the 5' RACE reads again in MiXCR, with one record for every CDR3 protein. The data show about 930,000 distinct CDR3 sequences, about 28% seen once. These data were also reused for a study on T cells of mothers and their children. This second study says: Clones that were microchimeric and persistent were not detected among T cells.

The genes are TRBV29-1 and TRBJ1-1, with 7 bases lining up with TRBD1. The specimen sequenced was blood. This sequence was found in a woman in her thirties or forties in good health. The CDR3: CSALGTDSGTEAFF. CDR3 nucleotide sequence: TGCAGCGCCTTGGGGACAGACAGTGGCACTGAAGCTTTCTTT.